Below are 15 T cell receptor beta chains sequenced from a single sample in a study of shared clonotypes between healthy human individuals. TCRdb's table, derived via immunoSEQ multiplex PCR, lists solely in-frame clones and lacks some. In the table there are more than 1.2 million clones, around 98.5% of which are singletons. The sequenced sample was naive CD4+ T cells sorted from blood. Subset here: CD45RA+ positively selected. These receptors all stem from a man aged 25-45 years in good health.

This rearrangement joins TRBV25-1 to TRBJ2-5; 7 bases are shared with TRBD1. This CDR3 contains 13 residues. The V gene's germline CDR1 is MGHDK and CDR2 SYGVNS. The junction had 6 bases not matched to a gene; V was cut back by 6 bases and J by 5 bases. The CDR3 coding sequence is TGTGCCAGCAGCACAGGGGTTGTGGAGACCCAGTACTTC. It is translated as CASSTGVVETQYF.

This chain connects TRBV4-2 to TRBJ2-6; TRBD1 might be the D (5 bases). With 0 bases removed from V and 0 bases from J, the gap between germline ends came to 6 bases. The CDR3 runs to 16 residues. Germline loops: CDR1 LGHNA, CDR2 YNFKEQ. The CDR3 sequence is CASSQDRVSGANVLTF. CDR3 nucleotides: TGTGCCAGCAGCCAAGACAGGGTCTCTGGGGCCAACGTCCTGACTTTC.

The V call is TRBV7-9, the J call TRBJ2-7, with TRBD2 matching over 13 bases. The V gene's germline CDR1 is SEHNR and CDR2 FQNEAQ (reference sequence). With 1 base clipped from V and 6 bases from J, the junction kept 3 bases outside the gene matches. CDR3 length: 15 amino acids. CDR3 residues: CASSLGTSGSSEQYF. CDR3 DNA: TGTGCCAGCAGCTTAGGGACTAGCGGGAGTTCCGAGCAGTACTTC.

The chain recombines TRBV2 with TRBJ2-7; 8 nucleotides align to TRBD2. The length of the CDR3 is 14 residues. Germline CDR1 reads SNHLY; CDR2 reads FYNNEI. V shed 8 bases, J shed 7 bases, and the junction held 13 bases outside the gene matches. The CDR3 reads CASCTPAGVGEQYF. The CDR3 bases are TGTGCCAGCTGTACACCAGCGGGAGTGGGGGAGCAGTACTTC. The whole variable domain, filled in from reference TRBV2 and TRBJ2-7, reads EPEVTQTPSHQVTQMGQEVILRCVPISNHLYFYWYRQILGQKVEFLVSFYNNEISEKSEIFDDQFSVERPDGSNFTLKIRSTKLEDSAMYFCASCTPAGVGEQYFGPGTRLTVT.

This sequence joins TRBV27 and TRBJ2-1, with D uncertain. The CDR3 is 15 amino acids. Germline V CDR1 and CDR2: MNHEY, SMNVEV (reference sequence). Trimming removed 7 bases at V and 2 bases at J, with 15 bases between. The CDR3 region has the DNA TGTGCCAGCACCAAAGACCAAGGACCCTACAATGAGCAGTTCTTC. This codes for CASTKDQGPYNEQFF.

This chain connects TRBV6-5 to TRBJ1-5, with 9 nucleotides matching TRBD1. V trimming: 5 bases; J trimming: 3 bases; junction bases outside the gene matches: 5. Per germline, CDR1 MNHEY and CDR2 SVGAGI. There are 15 residues in the CDR3. The CDR3 here is CASSTDRGNNQPQHF. DNA for the CDR3: TGTGCCAGCAGTACGGACAGGGGCAACAATCAGCCCCAGCATTTT.

The rearrangement joins TRBV6-4 to TRBJ1-1; the D is unclear. Germline V lookup: CDR1 MRHNA, CDR2 SNTAGT. With 8 bases removed from V and 0 bases from J, the gap between germline ends came to 13 bases. The CDR3 is 14 amino acids. This CDR3 reads CASGPTVMNTEAFF. For the CDR3, the DNA is TGTGCCAGCGGACCGACCGTCATGAACACTGAAGCTTTCTTT.

The V gene is TRBV19, the J gene TRBJ2-7, with a weak D call TRBD1 (5 bases). Trimming left V 5 bases short and J 2 bases short, with 10 bases between. Germline CDR1 reads LNHDA; CDR2 reads SQIVND (reference sequence). This CDR3 spans 13 amino acids. The DNA for the CDR3 is TGTGCCAGTAGTCTCAGGGTTACCTACGAGCAGTACTTC. This sequence encodes CASSLRVTYEQYF.

J is TRBJ1-2 and V is TRBV5-1; TRBD1 might be the D (6 bases). Trimming took 4 bases from V and 8 from J, leaving 18 bases between them. This CDR3 is 14 amino acids long. Germline lookup yields CDR1 SGHRS and CDR2 YFSETQ. CDR3 sequence: CASSDLQGVEGYTF. CDR3 in DNA: TGCGCCAGCAGCGACCTACAGGGAGTGGAAGGCTACACCTTC.

This chain uses TRBV5-4 with TRBJ2-7; 7 bases map to TRBD2. V was clipped by 4 bases and J by 8 bases; unmatched bases: 15. The CDR3 covers 15 residues. Germline assignment: CDR1 SGHNT and CDR2 YYREEE (reference sequence). The CDR3 reads CASSPSSGGIIKQYF. DNA for the CDR3: TGTGCCAGCAGCCCCTCGTCGGGAGGCATTATAAAGCAGTACTTC.

The rearrangement links TRBV18 to TRBJ2-7, with 11 bases fitting TRBD2. This CDR3 contains 14 residues. V was clipped by 4 bases and J by 5 bases; unmatched bases: 4. Germline V gene lookup returns CDR1 KGHSH and CDR2 LQKENI. CDR3 nucleotide sequence: TGTGCCAGCTCACTGACTAGCGGGAAGGACGAGCAGTACTTC. The encoded protein is CASSLTSGKDEQYF.

This clone was counted a single time. This chain connects TRBV5-6 to TRBJ1-1; D is possibly TRBD1 (5 bases). The ends were cut back, 5 bases at V and 4 bases at J, with 18 bases in the middle. CDR1 and CDR2 from the germline V gene are SGHDT and YYEEEE. The CDR3 is 15 amino acids. CDR3 sequence reads: CASRFRVSVSTEAFF. DNA for the CDR3: TGTGCCAGCAGGTTCAGGGTTTCAGTTTCCACTGAAGCTTTCTTT.

The V and J genes are TRBV29-1 and TRBJ2-7; TRBD2 might be the D (7 bases). Germline lookup yields CDR1 SQVTM and CDR2 ANQGSEA. The CDR3 is made up of 14 amino acids. Trimming cost V 6 bases and J 3 bases, with 18 bases left between them. The CDR3 is CSVSGGFPNYEQYF. In DNA form, the CDR3 reads TGCAGCGTGTCGGGGGGCTTCCCGAACTACGAGCAGTACTTC.

The chain links TRBV9 to TRBJ2-2; D may be TRBD1 or TRBD2 (7 bases each). Germline CDR1 and CDR2: SGDLS and YYNGEE. The CDR3 totals 16 residues. V gave up 3 bases and J gave up 3 bases, with 15 bases separating them. CDR3: CASSAATGRDTGELFF. The CDR3 DNA reads as TGTGCCAGCAGCGCTGCGACAGGGAGGGACACCGGGGAGCTGTTTTTT.

The CDR3 coding sequence is TGTGCCAGCAGCCCAGCCCCACTTCGCACAGATACGCAGTATTTT. Protein: CASSPAPLRTDTQYF. This chain uses TRBV9 with TRBJ2-3; D is ambiguous. This CDR3 region has 15 residues. Germline CDR1 is SGDLS and CDR2 is YYNGEE. The germline V and J ends were trimmed by 4 bases and 1 base, with 13 bases remaining between them.